This T cell receptor beta chain was found in a study of cytomegalovirus exposure and HLA in healthy donors. It was with 60 Vbeta and 13 Jbeta primers that the PCR ran. Measured with immunoSEQ multiplex PCR; TCRdb has only the in-frame clones, and not every one. The sample records 150,000 to 200,000 clones, over 75% being singletons. Healthy bone marrow donors made up the cohort. Germline CDR1 reads MNHNY; CDR2 reads SVGAGI (reference sequence). Unmatched junction bases numbered 1, after V lost 0 bases and J lost 5 bases. The CDR3 contains 15 residues. This clone has more than one count but fewer than ten. The sample carries other DNA sequences with the same CDR3.

The sample comprised PBMCs. The sequence was collected from a woman in her fifties or sixties in good health and CMV-seropositive. The chain is built from TRBV6-6 and TRBJ1-4; 9 nucleotides match TRBD1. The CDR3 loop is CASSYSGTGNEKLFF. The DNA of the CDR3 is TGTGCCAGCAGTTACTCCGGGACAGGGAATGAAAAACTGTTTTTT.